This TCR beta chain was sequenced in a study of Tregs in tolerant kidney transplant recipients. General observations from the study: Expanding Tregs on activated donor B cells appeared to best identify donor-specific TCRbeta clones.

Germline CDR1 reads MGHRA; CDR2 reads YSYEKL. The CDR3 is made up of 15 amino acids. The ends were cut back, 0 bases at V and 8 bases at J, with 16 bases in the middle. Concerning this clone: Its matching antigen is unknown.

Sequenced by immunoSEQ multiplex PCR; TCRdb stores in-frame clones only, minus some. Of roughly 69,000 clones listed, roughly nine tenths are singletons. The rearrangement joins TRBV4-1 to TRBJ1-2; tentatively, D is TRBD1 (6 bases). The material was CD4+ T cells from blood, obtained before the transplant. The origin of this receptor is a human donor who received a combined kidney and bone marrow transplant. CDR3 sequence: CASSQDFVGAPGYTF. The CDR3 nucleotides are TGCGCCAGCAGCCAAGATTTTGTGGGGGCCCCCGGCTACACCTTC.